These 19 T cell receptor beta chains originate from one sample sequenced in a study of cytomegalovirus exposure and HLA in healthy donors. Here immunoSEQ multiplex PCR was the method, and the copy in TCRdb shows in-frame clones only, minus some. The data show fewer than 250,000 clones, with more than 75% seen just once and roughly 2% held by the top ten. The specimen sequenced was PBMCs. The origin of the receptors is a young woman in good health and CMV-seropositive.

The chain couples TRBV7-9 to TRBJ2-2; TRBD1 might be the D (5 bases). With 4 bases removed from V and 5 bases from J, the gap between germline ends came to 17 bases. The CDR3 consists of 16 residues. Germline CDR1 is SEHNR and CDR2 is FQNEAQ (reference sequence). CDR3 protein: CASSSPVGRATGELFF. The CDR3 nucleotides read TGTGCCAGCAGCTCGCCAGTTGGCAGGGCAACCGGGGAGCTGTTTTTT.

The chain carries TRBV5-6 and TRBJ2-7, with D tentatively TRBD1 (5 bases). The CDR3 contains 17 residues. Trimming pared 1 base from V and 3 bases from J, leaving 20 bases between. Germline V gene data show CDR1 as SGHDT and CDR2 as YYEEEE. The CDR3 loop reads CASSLSSPNDRVYEQYF. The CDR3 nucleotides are TGTGCCAGCAGCTTGTCTTCCCCAAATGACAGAGTCTACGAGCAGTACTTC.

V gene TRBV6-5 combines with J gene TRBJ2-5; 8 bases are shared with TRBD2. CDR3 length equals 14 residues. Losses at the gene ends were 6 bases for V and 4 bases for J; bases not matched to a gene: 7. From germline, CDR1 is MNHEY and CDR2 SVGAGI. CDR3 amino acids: CASRRTSSRETQYF. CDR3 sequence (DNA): TGTGCCAGCAGACGGACTAGCAGCAGAGAGACCCAGTACTTC.

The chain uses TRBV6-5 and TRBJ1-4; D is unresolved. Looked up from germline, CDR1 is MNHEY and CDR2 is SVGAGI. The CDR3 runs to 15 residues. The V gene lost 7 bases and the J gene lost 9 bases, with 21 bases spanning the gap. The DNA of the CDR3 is TGTGCCAGCACCGGGAAGTGGCGCGTCGGGAAAAAACTGTTTTTT. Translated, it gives CASTGKWRVGKKLFF.

This CDR3 reads CASTGGENTEAFF. Written as DNA, the CDR3 is TGTGCCAGCACGGGAGGGGAGAACACTGAAGCTTTCTTT. The rearrangement uses TRBV7-9 and TRBJ1-1; tentative D call: TRBD1 (5 bases). The CDR3 runs 13 residues. Germline V gene data show CDR1 as SEHNR and CDR2 as FQNEAQ (reference sequence). Trimming stripped 7 bases from V and 1 base from J, with 10 bases between.

Here the CDR3 DNA reads TGTGCCAGTAGCCCGACAGGGGGTGGGACCCAGTACTTC. Residues: CASSPTGGGTQYF. This chain links TRBV19 with TRBJ2-5, with 9 bases lining up with TRBD1. The CDR3 has 13 amino acids. The ends lost 6 bases at V and 7 bases at J; junction bases unmatched: 6. Per the germline V gene, CDR1 is LNHDA and CDR2 is SQIVND (reference sequence).

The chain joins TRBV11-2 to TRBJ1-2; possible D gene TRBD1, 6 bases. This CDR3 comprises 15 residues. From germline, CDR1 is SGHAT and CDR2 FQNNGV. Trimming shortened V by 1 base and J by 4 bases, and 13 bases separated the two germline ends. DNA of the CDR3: TGTGCCAGCAGCTTAGCCGGGCAGGGGCGCTATGGCTACACCTTC. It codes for CASSLAGQGRYGYTF.

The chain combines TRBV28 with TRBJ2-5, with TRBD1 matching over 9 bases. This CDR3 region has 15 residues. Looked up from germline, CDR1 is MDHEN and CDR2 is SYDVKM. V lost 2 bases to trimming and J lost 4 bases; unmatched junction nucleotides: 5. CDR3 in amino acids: CASSLGQGYRETQYF. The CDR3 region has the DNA TGTGCCAGCAGTTTAGGACAGGGGTATAGAGAGACCCAGTACTTC.

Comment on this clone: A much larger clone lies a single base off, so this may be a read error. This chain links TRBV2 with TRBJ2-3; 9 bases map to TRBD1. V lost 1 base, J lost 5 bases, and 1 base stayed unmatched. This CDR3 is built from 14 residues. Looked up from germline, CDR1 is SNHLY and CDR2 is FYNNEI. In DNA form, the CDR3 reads TGTGCCAGCAGTGAAGACAGGGGGCTAGATACGCAGTATTTT. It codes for CASSEDRGLDTQYF.

For the CDR3, the DNA is TGTGCCAGCAGCTTGGGTGGGAGGGCCAGGAATGAGCAGTTCTTC. Translating it yields CASSLGGRARNEQFF. This rearrangement joins TRBV5-6 to TRBJ2-1, with 7 bases fitting TRBD2. V was clipped by 0 bases and J by 7 bases; unmatched bases: 7. Germline CDR1 is SGHDT and CDR2 is YYEEEE. The CDR3 sequence is 15 residues long.

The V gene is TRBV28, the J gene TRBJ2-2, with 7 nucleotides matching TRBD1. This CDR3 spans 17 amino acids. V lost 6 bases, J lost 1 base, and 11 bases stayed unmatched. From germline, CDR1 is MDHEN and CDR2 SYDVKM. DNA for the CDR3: TGTGCCAGCAGCCCCCAACAGGGGCCATGGAACACCGGGGAGCTGTTTTTT. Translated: CASSPQQGPWNTGELFF. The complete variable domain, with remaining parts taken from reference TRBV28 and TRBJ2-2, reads DVKVTQSSRYLVKRTGEKVFLECVQDMDHENMFWYRQDPGLGLRLIYFSYDVKMKEKGDIPEGYSVSREKKERFSLILESASTNQTSMYLCASSPQQGPWNTGELFFGEGSRLTVL.

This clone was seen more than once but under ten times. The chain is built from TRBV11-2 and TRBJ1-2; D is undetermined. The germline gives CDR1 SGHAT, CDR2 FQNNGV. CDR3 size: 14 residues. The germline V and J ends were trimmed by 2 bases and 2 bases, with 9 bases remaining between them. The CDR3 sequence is CASSLLRQNYGYTF. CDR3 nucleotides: TGTGCCAGCAGCTTACTCAGGCAGAACTATGGCTACACCTTC.

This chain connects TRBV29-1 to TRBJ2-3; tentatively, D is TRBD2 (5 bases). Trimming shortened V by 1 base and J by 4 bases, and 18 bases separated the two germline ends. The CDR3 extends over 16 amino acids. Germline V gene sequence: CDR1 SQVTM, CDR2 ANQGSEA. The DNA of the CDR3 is TGCAGCGTTGAAGTAAATCCAGCCGGTAGCGCAGATACGCAGTATTTT. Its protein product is CSVEVNPAGSADTQYF.

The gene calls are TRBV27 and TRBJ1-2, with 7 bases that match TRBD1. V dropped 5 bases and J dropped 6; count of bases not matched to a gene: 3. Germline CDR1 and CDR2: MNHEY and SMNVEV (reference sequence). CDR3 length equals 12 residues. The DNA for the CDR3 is TGTGCCAGCAGTGGGACAGCCCATGGCTACACCTTC. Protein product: CASSGTAHGYTF.

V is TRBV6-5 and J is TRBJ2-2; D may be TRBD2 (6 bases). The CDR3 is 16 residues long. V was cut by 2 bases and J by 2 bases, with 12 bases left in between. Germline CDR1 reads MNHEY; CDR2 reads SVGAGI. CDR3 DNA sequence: TGTGCCAGCAGTTACGTGGGGGGACTCAACACCGGGGAGCTGTTTTTT. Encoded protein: CASSYVGGLNTGELFF.

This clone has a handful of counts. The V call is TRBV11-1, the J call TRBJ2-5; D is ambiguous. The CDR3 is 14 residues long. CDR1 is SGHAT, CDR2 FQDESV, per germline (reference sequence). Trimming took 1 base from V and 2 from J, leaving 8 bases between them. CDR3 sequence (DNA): TGTGCCAGCAGCTTAGAGCTCGGGCAAGAGACCCAGTACTTC. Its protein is CASSLELGQETQYF.

In DNA, the CDR3 is TGTGCCAACGGGGTGAGCGGGGACACCGGGGAGCTGTTTTTT. Its protein product is CANGVSGDTGELFF. The V and J genes are TRBV2 and TRBJ2-2; 7 bases line up with TRBD2. This CDR3 is built from 14 residues. Losses at the gene ends were 10 bases for V and 3 bases for J; bases not matched to a gene: 8. Germline CDR1 and CDR2: SNHLY and FYNNEI.

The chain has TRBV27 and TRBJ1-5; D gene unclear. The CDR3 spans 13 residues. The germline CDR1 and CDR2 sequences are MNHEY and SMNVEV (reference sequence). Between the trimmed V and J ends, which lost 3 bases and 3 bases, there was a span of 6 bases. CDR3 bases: TGTGCCAGCAGTTTGCAGTACAATCAGCCCCAGCATTTT. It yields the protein CASSLQYNQPQHF.

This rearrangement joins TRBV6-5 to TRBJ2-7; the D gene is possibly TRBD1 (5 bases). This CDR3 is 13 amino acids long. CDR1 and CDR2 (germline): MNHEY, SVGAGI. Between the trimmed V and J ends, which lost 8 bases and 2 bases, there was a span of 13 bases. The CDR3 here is CASQVDRTYEQYF. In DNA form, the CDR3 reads TGTGCCAGCCAGGTTGACAGAACCTACGAGCAGTACTTC.